Listed below are T cell receptor beta chains from one sample, sequenced in a study of T-cell memory formation after mild COVID-19. A single record per CDR3 protein comes from TCRdb applying MiXCR to the 5' RACE reads. This repertoire shows about 430,000 distinct CDR3 sequences, 15% to 20% found once; its top ten account for roughly 21%. The sample taken for sequencing was PBMCs or a T cell subset sorted from them (not recorded which). These receptors originate from a man between 18 and 29 years old who had mild COVID-19 (a few samples of this study predate the infection). Cell type and time point are not known. Both conserved end residues are part of each CDR3. D genes are given only for firm matches. Expanded clones get a size class; other rows say once, few or many, or leave the size out.

clone size	J gene	D gene	V gene	CDR3 DNA	CDR3 protein
few	TRBJ1-1	NA	TRBV10-3	TGTGCCATAGTTTCGGGACGGGGGAACACTGAAGCTTTCTTT	CAIVSGRGNTEAFF
NA	TRBJ2-4	NA	TRBV4-1	TGCGCCAGCAGCCAAACTCCGGGGGGCGGAAACATTCAGTACTTC	CASSQTPGGGNIQYF
few	TRBJ2-3	NA	TRBV10-3	TGTGCCATCAGTGAAGGGGATAGCACAGATACGCAGTATTTT	CAISEGDSTDTQYF
few	TRBJ2-7	NA	TRBV5-1	TGCGCCAGCAGCCCGGAGGGAGCCCCCTACGAGCAGTACTTC	CASSPEGAPYEQYF
many	TRBJ1-2	NA	TRBV4-3	TGCGCCAGCAGCCAGGACGGGTCCTATGGCTACACCTTC	CASSQDGSYGYTF
many	TRBJ2-1	TRBD2	TRBV4-2	TGTGCCAGCAGCCAAAGGCTAGCGGACTACAATGAGCAGTTCTTC	CASSQRLADYNEQFF
NA	TRBJ2-7	NA	TRBV4-1	TGCGCCAGCAGCCCCCTCTCGCGGACATGGGTCTCCTACGAGCAGTACTTC	CASSPLSRTWVSYEQYF
few	TRBJ1-6	NA	TRBV4-3	TGCGCCAGCAGCCAGTCGGGGGATTCACCCCTCCACTTT	CASSQSGDSPLHF
NA	TRBJ1-1	NA	TRBV3-1	TGTGCCAGCAGCCAAGTCCCCCAGGGGAGGACTGAAGCTTTCTTT	CASSQVPQGRTEAFF
few	TRBJ1-1	TRBD1	TRBV30	TGTGCCTGGAGTGGACAGGGAGAACCTGAAGCTTTCTTT	CAWSGQGEPEAFF
few	TRBJ1-2	TRBD1	TRBV19	TGTGCCAGTAGTATCATTTGGGGGACAGCATCTGGCTACACCTTC	CASSIIWGTASGYTF